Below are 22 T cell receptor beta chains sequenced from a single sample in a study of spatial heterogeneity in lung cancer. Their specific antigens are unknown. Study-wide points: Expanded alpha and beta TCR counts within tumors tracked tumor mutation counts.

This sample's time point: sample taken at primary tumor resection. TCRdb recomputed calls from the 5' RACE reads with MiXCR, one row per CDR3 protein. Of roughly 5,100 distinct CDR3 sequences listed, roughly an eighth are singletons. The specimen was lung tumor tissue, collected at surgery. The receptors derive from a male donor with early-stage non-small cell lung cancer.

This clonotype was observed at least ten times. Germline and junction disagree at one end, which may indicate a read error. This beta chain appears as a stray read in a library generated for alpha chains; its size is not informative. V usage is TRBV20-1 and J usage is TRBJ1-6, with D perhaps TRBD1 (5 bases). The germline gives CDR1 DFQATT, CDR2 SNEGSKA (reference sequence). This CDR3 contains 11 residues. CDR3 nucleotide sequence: TGCAGTGCTAGAGGGGGAGGGACGGAGGACTTT. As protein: CSARGGGTEDF.

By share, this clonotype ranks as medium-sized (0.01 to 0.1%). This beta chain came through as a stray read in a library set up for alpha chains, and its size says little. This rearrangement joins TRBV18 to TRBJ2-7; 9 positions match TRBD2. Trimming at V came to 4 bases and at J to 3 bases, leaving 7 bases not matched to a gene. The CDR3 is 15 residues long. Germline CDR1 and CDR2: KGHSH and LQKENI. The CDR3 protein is CASSLRVAGVYEQYF. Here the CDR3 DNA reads TGTGCCAGCTCACTTAGGGTAGCGGGAGTCTACGAGCAGTACTTC.

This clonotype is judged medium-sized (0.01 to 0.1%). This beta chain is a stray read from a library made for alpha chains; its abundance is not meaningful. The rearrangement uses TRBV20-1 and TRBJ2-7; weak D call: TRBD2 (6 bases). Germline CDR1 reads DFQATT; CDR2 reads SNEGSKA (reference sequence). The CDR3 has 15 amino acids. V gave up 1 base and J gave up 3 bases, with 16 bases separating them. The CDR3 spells CSARVGLPTVYEQYF. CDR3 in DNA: TGCAGTGCTAGAGTCGGACTACCGACCGTCTACGAGCAGTACTTC.

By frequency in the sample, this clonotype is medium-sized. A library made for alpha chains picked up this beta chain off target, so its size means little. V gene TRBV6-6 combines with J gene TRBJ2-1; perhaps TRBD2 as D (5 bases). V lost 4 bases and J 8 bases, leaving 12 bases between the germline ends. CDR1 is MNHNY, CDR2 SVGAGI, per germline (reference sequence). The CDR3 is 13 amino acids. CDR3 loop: CASSWTAGDEQFF. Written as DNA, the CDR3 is TGTGCCAGCAGTTGGACTGCCGGTGATGAGCAGTTCTTC.

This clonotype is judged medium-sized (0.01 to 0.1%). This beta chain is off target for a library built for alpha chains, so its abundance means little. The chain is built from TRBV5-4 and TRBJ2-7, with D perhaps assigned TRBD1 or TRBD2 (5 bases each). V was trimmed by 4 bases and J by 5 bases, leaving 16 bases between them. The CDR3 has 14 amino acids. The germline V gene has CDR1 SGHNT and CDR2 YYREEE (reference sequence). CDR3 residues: CASSRDGIRNEQYF. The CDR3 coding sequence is TGTGCCAGCAGCCGGGACGGGATACGGAACGAGCAGTACTTC.

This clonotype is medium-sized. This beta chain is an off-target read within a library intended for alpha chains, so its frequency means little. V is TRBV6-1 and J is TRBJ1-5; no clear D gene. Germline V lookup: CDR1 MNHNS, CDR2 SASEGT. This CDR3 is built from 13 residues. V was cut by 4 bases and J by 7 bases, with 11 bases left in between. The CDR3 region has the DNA TGTGCCAGCAGTGGAGGCAGGCGACAGCCCCAGCATTTT. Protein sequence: CASSGGRRQPQHF.

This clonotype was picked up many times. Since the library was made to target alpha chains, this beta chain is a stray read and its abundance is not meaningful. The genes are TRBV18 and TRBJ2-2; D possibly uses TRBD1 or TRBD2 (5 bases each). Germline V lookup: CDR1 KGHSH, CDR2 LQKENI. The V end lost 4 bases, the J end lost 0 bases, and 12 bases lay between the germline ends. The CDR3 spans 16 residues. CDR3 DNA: TGTGCCAGCTCACTCGTCGGGGCTTCGAACACCGGGGAGCTGTTTTTT. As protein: CASSLVGASNTGELFF.

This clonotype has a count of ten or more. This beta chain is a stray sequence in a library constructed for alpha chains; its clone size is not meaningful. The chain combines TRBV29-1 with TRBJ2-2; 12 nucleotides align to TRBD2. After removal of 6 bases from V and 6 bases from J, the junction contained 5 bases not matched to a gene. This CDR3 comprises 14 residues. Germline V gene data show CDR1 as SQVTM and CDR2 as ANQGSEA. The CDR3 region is CSVRLAGAAGELFF. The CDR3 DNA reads TGCAGCGTCAGACTAGCGGGGGCGGCCGGGGAGCTGTTTTTT.

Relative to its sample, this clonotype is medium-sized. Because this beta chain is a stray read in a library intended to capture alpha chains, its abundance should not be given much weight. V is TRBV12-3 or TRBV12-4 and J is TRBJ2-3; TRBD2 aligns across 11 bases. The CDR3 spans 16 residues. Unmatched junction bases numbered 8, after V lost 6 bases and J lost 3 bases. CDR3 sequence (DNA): TGTGCCAGCAGCCCCCGACTAGCGGGAAATACAGATACGCAGTATTTT. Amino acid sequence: CASSPRLAGNTDTQYF.

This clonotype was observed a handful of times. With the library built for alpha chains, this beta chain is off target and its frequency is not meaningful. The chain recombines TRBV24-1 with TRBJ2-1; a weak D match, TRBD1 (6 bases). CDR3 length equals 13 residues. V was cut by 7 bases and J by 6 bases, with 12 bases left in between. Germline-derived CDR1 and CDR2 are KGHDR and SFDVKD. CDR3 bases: TGTGCCACCAGGGGGGCAGGGGTCAATGAGCAGTTCTTC. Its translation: CATRGAGVNEQFF.

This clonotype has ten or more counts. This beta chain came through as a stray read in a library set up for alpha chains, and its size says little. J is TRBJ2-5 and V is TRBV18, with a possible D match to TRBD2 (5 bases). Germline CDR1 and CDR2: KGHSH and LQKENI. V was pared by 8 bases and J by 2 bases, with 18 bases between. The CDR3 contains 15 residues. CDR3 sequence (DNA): TGTGCCAGCAAAATTACCCCCGGCGGGCAAGAGACCCAGTACTTC. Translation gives CASKITPGGQETQYF.

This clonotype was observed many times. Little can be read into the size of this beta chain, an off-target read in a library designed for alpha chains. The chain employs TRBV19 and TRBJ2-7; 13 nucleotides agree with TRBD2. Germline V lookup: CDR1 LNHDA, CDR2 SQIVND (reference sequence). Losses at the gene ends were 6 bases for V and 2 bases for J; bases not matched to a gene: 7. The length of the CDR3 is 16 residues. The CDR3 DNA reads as TGTGCCAGTAGCCCCCAGGGACTAGCGGGAACCTACGAGCAGTACTTC. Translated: CASSPQGLAGTYEQYF.

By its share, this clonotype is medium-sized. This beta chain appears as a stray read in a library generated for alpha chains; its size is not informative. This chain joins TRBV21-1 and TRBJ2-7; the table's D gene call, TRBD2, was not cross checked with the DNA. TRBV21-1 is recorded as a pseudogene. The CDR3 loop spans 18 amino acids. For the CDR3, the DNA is TGTGCCAGCAGCAAAGCCGGAGTGGCATCCCGCCCCTCCTACGAGCAGTACTTC. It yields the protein CASSKAGVASRPSYEQYF.

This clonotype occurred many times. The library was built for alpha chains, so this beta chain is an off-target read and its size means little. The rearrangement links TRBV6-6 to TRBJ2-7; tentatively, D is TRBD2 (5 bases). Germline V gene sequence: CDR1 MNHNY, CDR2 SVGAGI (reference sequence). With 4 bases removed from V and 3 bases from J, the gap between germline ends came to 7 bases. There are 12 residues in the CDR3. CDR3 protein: CASSWTGYEQYF. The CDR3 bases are TGTGCCAGCAGTTGGACTGGCTACGAGCAGTACTTC.

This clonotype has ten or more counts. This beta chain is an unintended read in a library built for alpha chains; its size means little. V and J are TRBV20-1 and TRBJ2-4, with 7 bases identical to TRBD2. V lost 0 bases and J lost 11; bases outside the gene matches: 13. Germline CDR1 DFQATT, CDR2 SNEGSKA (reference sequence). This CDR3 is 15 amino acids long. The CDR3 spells CSARDPMSGGSFQYF. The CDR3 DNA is TGCAGTGCTAGAGATCCAATGTCGGGGGGAAGCTTTCAGTACTTC.

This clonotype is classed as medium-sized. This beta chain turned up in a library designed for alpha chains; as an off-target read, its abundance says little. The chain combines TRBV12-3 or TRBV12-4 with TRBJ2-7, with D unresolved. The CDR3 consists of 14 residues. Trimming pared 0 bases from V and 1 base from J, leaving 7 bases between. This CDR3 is CASSLAGPSYEQYF. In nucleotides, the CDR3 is TGTGCCAGCAGTTTAGCAGGTCCTTCCTACGAGCAGTACTTC.

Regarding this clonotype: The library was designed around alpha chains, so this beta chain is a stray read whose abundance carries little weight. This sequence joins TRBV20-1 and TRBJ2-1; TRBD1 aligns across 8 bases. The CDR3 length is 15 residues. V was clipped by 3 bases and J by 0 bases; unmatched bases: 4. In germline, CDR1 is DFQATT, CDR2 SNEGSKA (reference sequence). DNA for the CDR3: TGCAGTGCTAGGGGACAGGACTACTCCTACAATGAGCAGTTCTTC. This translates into CSARGQDYSYNEQFF.

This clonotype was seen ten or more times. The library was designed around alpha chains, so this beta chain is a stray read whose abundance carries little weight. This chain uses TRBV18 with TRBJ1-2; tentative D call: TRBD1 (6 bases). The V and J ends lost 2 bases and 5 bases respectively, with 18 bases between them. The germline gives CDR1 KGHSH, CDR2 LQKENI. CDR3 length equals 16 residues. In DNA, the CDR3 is TGTGCCAGCTCACCAGGACCGGGACAACAACTTTATGGCTACACCTTC. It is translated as CASSPGPGQQLYGYTF.

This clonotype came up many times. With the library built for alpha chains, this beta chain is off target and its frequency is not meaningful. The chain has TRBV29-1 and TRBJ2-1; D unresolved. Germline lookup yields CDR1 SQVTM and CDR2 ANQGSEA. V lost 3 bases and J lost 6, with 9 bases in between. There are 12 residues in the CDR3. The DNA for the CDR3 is TGCAGCGTTGAGCCATTCGGCAATGAGCAGTTCTTC. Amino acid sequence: CSVEPFGNEQFF.

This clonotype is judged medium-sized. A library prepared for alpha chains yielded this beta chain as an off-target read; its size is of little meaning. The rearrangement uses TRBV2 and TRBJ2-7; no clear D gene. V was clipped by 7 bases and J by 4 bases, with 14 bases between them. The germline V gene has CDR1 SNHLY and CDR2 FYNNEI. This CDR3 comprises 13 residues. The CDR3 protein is CASMGPTVYEQYF. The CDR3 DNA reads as TGTGCCAGCATGGGTCCCACGGTTTACGAGCAGTACTTC. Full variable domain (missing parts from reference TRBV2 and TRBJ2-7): EPEVTQTPSHQVTQMGQEVILRCVPISNHLYFYWYRQILGQKVEFLVSFYNNEISEKSEIFDDQFSVERPDGSNFTLKIRSTKLEDSAMYFCASMGPTVYEQYFGPGTRLTVT.

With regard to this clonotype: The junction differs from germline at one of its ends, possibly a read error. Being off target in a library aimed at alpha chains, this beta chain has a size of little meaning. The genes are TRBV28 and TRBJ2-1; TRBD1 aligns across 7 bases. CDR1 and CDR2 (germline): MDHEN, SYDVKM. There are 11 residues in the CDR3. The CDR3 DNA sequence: TGTGCCAGCAAATCCGGGACAGACGATCACTTC. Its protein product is CASKSGTDDHF. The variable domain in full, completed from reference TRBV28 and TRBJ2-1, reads DVKVTQSSRYLVKRTGEKVFLECVQDMDHENMFWYRQDPGLGLRLIYFSYDVKMKEKGDIPEGYSVSREKKERFSLILESASTNQTSMYLCASKSGTDDHFGPGTRLTVL.

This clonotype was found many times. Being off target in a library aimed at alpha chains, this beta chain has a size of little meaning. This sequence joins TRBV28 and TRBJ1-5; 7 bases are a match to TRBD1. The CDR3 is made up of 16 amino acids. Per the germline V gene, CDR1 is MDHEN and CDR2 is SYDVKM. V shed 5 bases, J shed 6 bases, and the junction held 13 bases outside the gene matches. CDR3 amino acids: CASSPRSTGFGQPQHF. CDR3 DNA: TGTGCCAGCAGTCCTCGATCGACAGGGTTTGGTCAGCCCCAGCATTTT.